The source of this TCR beta chain is a study of low-dose radiotherapy and immunotherapy resistance in tumors. Overall study: Each patient was administered nivolumab intravenously at 240 mg, which was a flat dose, every two weeks, along with intravenous ipilimumab at 1 mg/kg every six weeks.

This clonotype was seen only a few times. Deletions cut 3 bases from V and 0 bases from J, with 8 bases between. This CDR3 has 15 residues. Per germline, CDR1 MDHEN and CDR2 SYDVKM. TRAV- and TRBV-specific primers primed first-strand cDNA, covering alpha and beta chains. TCRs underwent about 20 PCR cycles of amplification with a constant-region primer and V-primer adapter. TCRdb re-derived calls from the reads in MiXCR, one entry per CDR3 protein. This table holds tens of thousands of distinct CDR3 sequences, around 30% found once. The time point denotes: before trial treatment. Donors were dosed with nivolumab and ipilimumab; they also received aspirin, low-dose cyclophosphamide and low-dose radiotherapy. All eligible patients presented with advanced solid tumors that contained no tumor-infiltrating lymphocytes.

The origin of this receptor is a female donor with ovarian cancer. V and J are TRBV28 and TRBJ2-2, with no clear D. Source: PBMCs, taken before treatment. CDR3 protein: CASSFRPANTGELFF. The CDR3 region has the DNA TGTGCCAGCAGTTTCCGGCCCGCGAACACCGGGGAGCTGTTTTTT.